Below, 19 T cell receptor beta chains from the same sample are listed, as sequenced in a study of blood T cell repertoires in COVID-19 (dated by TCRdb to about 2020). The library relied on the immunoSEQ multiplex PCR assay. This immuneACCESS table, as held by TCRdb, lists in-frame sequences with V and J called but not all clones. Of the missing ones, under half trace to an unresolved V gene in checked studies; the others have no known cause. The sample table records 140,000 to 150,000 clones; about 86% of these occur just once. Over 8% of the sample is in the top ten clones. Sample: peripheral blood. These receptor sequences come from a human donor in a cohort sampled during active COVID-19.

The rearrangement links TRBV7-2 to TRBJ1-2; possible D gene TRBD1, 6 bases. Germline loops: CDR1 SGHTA, CDR2 FQGNSA. Trimming shortened V by 4 bases and J by 8 bases, and 20 bases separated the two germline ends. The CDR3 runs to 15 residues. DNA for the CDR3: TGTGCCAGCAGCTCATCGACAGGAATAATTGGCGGCTACACCTTC. The encoded protein is CASSSSTGIIGGYTF. The full variable domain, its missing parts supplied by reference TRBV7-2 and TRBJ1-2, is GAGVSQSPSNKVTEKGKDVELRCDPISGHTALYWYRQSLGQGLEFLIYFQGNSAPDKSGLPSDRFSAERTGGSVSTLTIQRTQQEDSAVYLCASSSSTGIIGGYTFGSGTRLTVV.

J is TRBJ2-3 and V is TRBV5-4, with 10 bases identical to TRBD2. V lost 2 bases and J lost 3; bases outside the gene matches: 6. The V gene's germline CDR1 is SGHNT and CDR2 YYREEE (reference sequence). The CDR3 spans 16 residues. CDR3 sequence: CASSFRLAGETDTQYF. Here the CDR3 DNA reads TGTGCCAGCAGCTTCCGCCTAGCGGGAGAGACAGATACGCAGTATTTT. Filled out from reference TRBV5-4 and TRBJ2-3, the complete variable domain reads ETGVTQSPTHLIKTRGQQVTLRCSSQSGHNTVSWYQQALGQGPQFIFQYYREEENGRGNFPPRFSGLQFPNYSSELNVNALELDDSALYLCASSFRLAGETDTQYFGPGTRLTVL.

This clone has a handful of counts. V usage is TRBV5-4 and J usage is TRBJ1-1; D ambiguous. The CDR3 extends over 14 amino acids. Looked up from germline, CDR1 is SGHNT and CDR2 is YYREEE (reference sequence). Trimming cost V 3 bases and J 0 bases, with 9 bases left between them. CDR3 region: CASSSGIMNTEAFF. CDR3 bases: TGTGCCAGCAGCTCGGGGATAATGAACACTGAAGCTTTCTTT.

The chain links TRBV20-1 to TRBJ2-7; TRBD1 is a possible D gene (6 bases). This CDR3 is 11 amino acids long. Trimming shortened V by 6 bases and J by 4 bases, and 10 bases separated the two germline ends. Germline V gives CDR1 DFQATT, CDR2 SNEGSKA (reference sequence). The DNA of the CDR3 is TGCAGTGCACAAACAGGGTACGAGCAGTACTTC. Encoded protein: CSAQTGYEQYF.

This clone was observed a handful of times. The J gene is TRBJ2-3, the V gene TRBV11-2; 8 nucleotides line up with TRBD1. The germline V gene encodes CDR1 SGHAT and CDR2 FQNNGV. V lost 1 base to trimming and J lost 8 bases; unmatched junction nucleotides: 5. The CDR3 consists of 14 residues. The CDR3 region has the DNA TGTGCCAGCAGCTTAGGGACAGGGACGGGTACGCAGTATTTT. It is translated as CASSLGTGTGTQYF.

The chain employs TRBV6-2 or TRBV6-3 and TRBJ2-7, with TRBD2 matching 10 bases. With 5 bases clipped from V and 0 bases from J, the junction kept 7 bases outside the gene matches. This CDR3 is built from 16 residues. CDR1 and CDR2 from the germline V gene are MNHEY and SVGEGT. The CDR3 coding sequence is TGTGCCAGCAGTAGACTGAGCGGGAGGGCCTCCTACGAGCAGTACTTC. It yields the protein CASSRLSGRASYEQYF.

The rearrangement joins TRBV29-1 to TRBJ2-1; perhaps TRBD1 as D (5 bases). From germline, CDR1 is SQVTM and CDR2 ANQGSEA. CDR3 size: 12 residues. Deletions cut 3 bases from V and 4 bases from J, with 7 bases between. CDR3 region: CSVDTGYNEQFF. The CDR3 DNA is TGCAGCGTTGACACAGGTTACAATGAGCAGTTCTTC.

J is TRBJ2-1 and V is TRBV7-9, with 9 bases fitting TRBD2. CDR1 is SEHNR, CDR2 FQNEAQ, per germline (reference sequence). J gave up 2 bases and V 4 bases, and 3 bases lay outside the gene matches. The CDR3 loop spans 15 amino acids. The CDR3 protein is CASSSAGGAYNEQFF. The CDR3 DNA is TGTGCCAGCAGCTCGGCGGGAGGGGCCTACAATGAGCAGTTCTTC.

The chain couples TRBV9 to TRBJ2-1; D is uncertain. The V gene lost 0 bases and the J gene lost 2 bases, with 9 bases spanning the gap. Germline assignment: CDR1 SGDLS and CDR2 YYNGEE. The length of the CDR3 is 15 residues. The CDR3 sequence: CASSVGQVAYNEQFF. The CDR3 coding sequence is TGTGCCAGCAGCGTAGGGCAGGTTGCCTACAATGAGCAGTTCTTC.

The CDR3 here is CASSPAGAAYNEQFF. The CDR3 coding sequence is TGTGCCAGCAGTCCCGCAGGTGCCGCCTACAATGAGCAGTTCTTC. The genes are TRBV9 and TRBJ2-1; D unclear. The CDR3 consists of 15 residues. Germline assignment: CDR1 SGDLS and CDR2 YYNGEE. With 5 bases removed from V and 2 bases from J, the gap between germline ends came to 14 bases.

The chain joins TRBV6-2 or TRBV6-3 to TRBJ1-2; D not resolved. CDR1 and CDR2 (germline): MNHEY, SVGEGT. Trimming stripped 2 bases from V and 4 bases from J, with 11 bases between. The CDR3 is 14 residues long. The CDR3 sequence: CASSYDGGLYGYTF. In DNA form, the CDR3 reads TGTGCCAGCAGTTACGATGGAGGGCTCTATGGCTACACCTTC.

This clone was counted a few times. The rearrangement links TRBV3-1 (or the pseudogene TRBV3-2) to TRBJ2-1; 7 bases line up with TRBD2. With 1 base clipped from V and 4 bases from J, the junction kept 7 bases outside the gene matches. The CDR3 totals 16 residues. The germline V gene encodes CDR1 LGHDT and CDR2 YNNKEL (reference sequence). This CDR3 reads CASSQVLASGYNEQFF. In DNA form, the CDR3 reads TGTGCCAGCAGCCAAGTCTTGGCTAGCGGTTACAATGAGCAGTTCTTC.

The J gene is TRBJ2-5, the V gene TRBV4-3; D is uncertain. Trimming removed 0 bases from V and 2 bases from J, with 13 bases in between. The CDR3 is 16 residues long. CDR1 is LGHNA and CDR2 is YSLEER in the germline V gene. The DNA of the CDR3 is TGCGCCAGCAGCCAAGATCTAGGCCTAGAGCAAGAGACCCAGTACTTC. Amino acid sequence: CASSQDLGLEQETQYF.

This clone was counted once. The V and J genes are TRBV4-3 and TRBJ1-2; 9 nucleotides agree with TRBD1. Losses at the gene ends were 0 bases for V and 7 bases for J; bases not matched to a gene: 6. In germline, CDR1 is LGHNA, CDR2 YSLEER. This CDR3 comprises 15 residues. The CDR3 DNA follows: TGCGCCAGCAGCCAAGATGGGACAGGGATTAGTGGCTACACCTTC. As protein: CASSQDGTGISGYTF.

The J gene is TRBJ2-7, the V gene TRBV7-9, with TRBD2 matching 14 bases. This CDR3 comprises 16 residues. The germline CDR1 and CDR2 sequences are SEHNR and FQNEAQ (reference sequence). V shed 5 bases and J 4 bases; nucleotides not matched to a gene: 7. The CDR3, as DNA: TGTGCCAGCAGCATCGGGACTAGCGGGAGTTTATACGAGCAGTACTTC. Protein sequence: CASSIGTSGSLYEQYF.

V is TRBV7-9 and J is TRBJ2-6; D remains ambiguous. CDR1 is SEHNR and CDR2 is FQNEAQ in the germline V gene (reference sequence). CDR3 length: 14 residues. Trimming took 5 bases from V and 2 from J, leaving 7 bases between them. The CDR3 DNA sequence: TGTGCCAGCAGCCCTTCAGCTGGGGCCAACGTCCTGACTTTC. Protein sequence: CASSPSAGANVLTF. The full variable domain, completed using reference TRBV7-9 and TRBJ2-6, is DTGVSQNPRHKITKRGQNVTFRCDPISEHNRLYWYRQTLGQGPEFLTYFQNEAQLEKSRLLSDRFSAERPKGSFSTLEIQRTEQGDSAMYLCASSPSAGANVLTFGAGSRLTVL.

V is TRBV18 and J is TRBJ2-5, with 8 bases lining up with TRBD1. This CDR3 is 15 amino acids long. Trimming removed 3 bases from V and 0 bases from J; junction bases left unmatched: 3. The germline V gene encodes CDR1 KGHSH and CDR2 LQKENI. CDR3 in amino acids: CASSPRQGYQETQYF. CDR3 bases: TGTGCCAGCTCACCGCGACAGGGGTACCAAGAGACCCAGTACTTC.

The CDR3 DNA follows: TGTGCCAGCAGTCCCTCCCCCGCCTACGAGCAGTACTTC. It encodes CASSPSPAYEQYF. J is TRBJ2-7 and V is TRBV5-4; D gene unclear. Germline assignment: CDR1 SGHNT and CDR2 YYREEE (reference sequence). Trimming cost V 5 bases and J 2 bases, with 11 bases left between them. This CDR3 has 13 amino acids. The full variable domain, rest sourced from reference TRBV5-4 and TRBJ2-7, is ETGVTQSPTHLIKTRGQQVTLRCSSQSGHNTVSWYQQALGQGPQFIFQYYREEENGRGNFPPRFSGLQFPNYSSELNVNALELDDSALYLCASSPSPAYEQYFGPGTRLTVT.

The chain is built from TRBV27 and TRBJ2-1; 10 positions match TRBD2. The CDR3 contains 15 residues. Trimming took 6 bases from V and 5 from J; bases not matched to a gene: 7. Germline assignment: CDR1 MNHEY and CDR2 SMNVEV (reference sequence). The CDR3 loop is CASRNSGRSNNEQFF. CDR3 coding DNA: TGTGCCAGCAGAAATAGCGGGAGGTCGAACAATGAGCAGTTCTTC.